These T cell receptor beta chains were read from a single sample in a study of cytomegalovirus exposure and HLA in healthy donors. Assay used: immunoSEQ multiplex PCR; TCRdb lists only in-frame clones, some missing. The profile shows under 250,000 clones, around 87% of them singletons. The sample consisted of PBMCs. The source of these receptors is a man between 18 and 29 years old in good health and CMV-seronegative. Both conserved end residues are trimmed from each CDR3.

j_call: TRBJ2-2
v_call: TRBV9
cdr3_aa: ASSPRLAGGDGELF

j_call: TRBJ2-5
v_call: TRBV6-5
cdr3_aa: ASSQNLETQY

j_call: TRBJ2-2
v_call: TRBV11-2
cdr3_aa: ASSLAPRGSGTGELF

j_call: TRBJ2-7
v_call: TRBV27
cdr3_aa: ASRINRDTFYEQY

j_call: TRBJ2-7
v_call: TRBV25-1
cdr3_aa: ASKWEAGTRYYEQY

j_call: TRBJ2-7
v_call: TRBV7-8
cdr3_aa: ASSLDLAEVYEQY

j_call: TRBJ2-7
v_call: TRBV6-5
cdr3_aa: ASSYSGLLGEQY

j_call: TRBJ1-4
v_call: TRBV11-3
cdr3_aa: ASSFFAYRQMIEKLF

j_call: TRBJ2-5
v_call: TRBV7-2
cdr3_aa: ASTGSRRETQY

j_call: TRBJ2-3
v_call: TRBV9
cdr3_aa: ASSERRGGTFPSTDTQY

j_call: TRBJ1-3
v_call: TRBV5-1
cdr3_aa: ASSWGDTIY

j_call: TRBJ2-2
v_call: TRBV5-1
cdr3_aa: ASSLASTGELF

j_call: TRBJ2-1
v_call: TRBV5-6
cdr3_aa: ASSLVGVAGGPGQF

j_call: TRBJ2-1
v_call: TRBV18
cdr3_aa: ASSPPGLAGDEQF

j_call: TRBJ2-7
v_call: TRBV27
cdr3_aa: ASSFRYRGGYEQY

j_call: TRBJ2-7
v_call: TRBV9
cdr3_aa: ASSVRRDNFYEQY